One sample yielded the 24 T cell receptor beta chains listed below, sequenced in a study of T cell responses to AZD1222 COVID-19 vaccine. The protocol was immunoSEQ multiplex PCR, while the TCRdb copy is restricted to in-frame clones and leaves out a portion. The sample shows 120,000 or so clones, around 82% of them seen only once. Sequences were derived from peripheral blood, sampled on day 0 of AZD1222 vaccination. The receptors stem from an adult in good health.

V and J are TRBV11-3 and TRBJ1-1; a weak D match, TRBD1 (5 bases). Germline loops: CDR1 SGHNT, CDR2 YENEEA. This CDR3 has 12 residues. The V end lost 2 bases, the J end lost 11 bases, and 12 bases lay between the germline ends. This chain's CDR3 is CASSLSTGRAFF. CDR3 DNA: TGTGCCAGCAGCTTATCCACAGGTCGGGCTTTCTTT.

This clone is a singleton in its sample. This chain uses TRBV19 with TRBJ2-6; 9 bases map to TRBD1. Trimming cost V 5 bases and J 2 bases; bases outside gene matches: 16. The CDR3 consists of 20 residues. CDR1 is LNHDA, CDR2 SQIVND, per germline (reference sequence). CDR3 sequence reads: CASSPERPGQGLAGANVLTF. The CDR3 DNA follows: TGTGCCAGTAGTCCCGAACGTCCGGGACAGGGTCTGGCTGGGGCCAACGTCCTGACTTTC.

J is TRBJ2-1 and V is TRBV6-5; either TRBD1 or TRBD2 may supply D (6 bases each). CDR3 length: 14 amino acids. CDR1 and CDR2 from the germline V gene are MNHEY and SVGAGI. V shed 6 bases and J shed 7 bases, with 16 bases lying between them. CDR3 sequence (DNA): TGTGCCAGCAGCCTGAGGGGGGCGGGAAATGAGCAGTTCTTC. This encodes CASSLRGAGNEQFF.

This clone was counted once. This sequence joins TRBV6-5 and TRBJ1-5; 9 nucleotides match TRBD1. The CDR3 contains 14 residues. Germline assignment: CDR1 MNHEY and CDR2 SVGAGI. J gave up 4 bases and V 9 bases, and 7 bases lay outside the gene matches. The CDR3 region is CASWDRAINQPQHF. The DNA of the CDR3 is TGTGCCAGTTGGGACAGGGCTATAAATCAGCCCCAGCATTTT.

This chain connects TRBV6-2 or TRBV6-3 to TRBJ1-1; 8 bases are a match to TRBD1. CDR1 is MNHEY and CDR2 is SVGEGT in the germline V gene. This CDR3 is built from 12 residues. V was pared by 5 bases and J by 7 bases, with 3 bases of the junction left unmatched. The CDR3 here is CASSPGTGEAFF. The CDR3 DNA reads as TGTGCCAGCAGTCCAGGGACAGGTGAAGCTTTCTTT.

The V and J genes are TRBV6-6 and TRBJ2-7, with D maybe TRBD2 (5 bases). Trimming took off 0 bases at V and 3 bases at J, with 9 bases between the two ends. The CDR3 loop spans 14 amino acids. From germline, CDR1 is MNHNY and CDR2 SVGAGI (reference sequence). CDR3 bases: TGTGCCAGCAGTTACTCGAGGGTCTACTACGAGCAGTACTTC. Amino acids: CASSYSRVYYEQYF.

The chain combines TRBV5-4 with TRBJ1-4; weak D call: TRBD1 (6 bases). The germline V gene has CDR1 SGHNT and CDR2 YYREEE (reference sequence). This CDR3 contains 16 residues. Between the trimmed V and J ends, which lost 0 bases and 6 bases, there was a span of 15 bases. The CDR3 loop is CASSLGMGAGDEKLFF. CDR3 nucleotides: TGTGCCAGCAGCTTGGGAATGGGGGCTGGGGATGAAAAACTGTTTTTT.

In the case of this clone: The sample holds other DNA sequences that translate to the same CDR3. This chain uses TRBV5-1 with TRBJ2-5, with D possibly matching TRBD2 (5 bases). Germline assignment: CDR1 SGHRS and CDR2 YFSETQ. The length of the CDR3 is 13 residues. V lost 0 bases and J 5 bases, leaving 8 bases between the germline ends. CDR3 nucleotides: TGCGCCAGCAGCTTGGGGGCGGGTGAGACCCAGTACTTC. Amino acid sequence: CASSLGAGETQYF.

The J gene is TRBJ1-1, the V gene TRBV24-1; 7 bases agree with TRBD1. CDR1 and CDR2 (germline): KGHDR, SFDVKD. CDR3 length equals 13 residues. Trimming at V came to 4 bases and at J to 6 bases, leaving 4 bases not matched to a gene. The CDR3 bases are TGTGCCACCAGTGACCCGGGACAGCCTGAAGCTTTCTTT. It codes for CATSDPGQPEAFF.

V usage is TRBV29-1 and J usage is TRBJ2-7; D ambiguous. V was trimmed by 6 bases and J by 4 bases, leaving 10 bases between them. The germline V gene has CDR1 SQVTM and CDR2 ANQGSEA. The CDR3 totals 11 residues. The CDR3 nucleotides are TGCAGCGTGAGCCAGGATTACGAGCAGTACTTC. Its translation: CSVSQDYEQYF.

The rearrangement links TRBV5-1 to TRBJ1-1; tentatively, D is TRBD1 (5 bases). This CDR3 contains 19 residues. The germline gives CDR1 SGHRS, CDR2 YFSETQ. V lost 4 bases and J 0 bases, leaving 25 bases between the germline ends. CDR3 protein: CASSEHWSGTLGMNTEAFF. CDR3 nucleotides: TGCGCCAGCAGCGAACATTGGTCGGGGACCCTCGGAATGAACACTGAAGCTTTCTTT.

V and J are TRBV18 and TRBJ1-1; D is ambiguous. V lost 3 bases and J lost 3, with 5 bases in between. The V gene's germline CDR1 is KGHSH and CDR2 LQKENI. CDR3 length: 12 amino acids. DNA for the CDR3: TGTGCCAGCTCACCTCGGGACACTGAAGCTTTCTTT. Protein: CASSPRDTEAFF.

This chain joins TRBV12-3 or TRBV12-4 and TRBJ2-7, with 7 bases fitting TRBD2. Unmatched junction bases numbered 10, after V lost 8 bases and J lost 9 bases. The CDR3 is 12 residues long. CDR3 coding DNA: TGTGCCAGCCCTGGTCGTGGGGGGGGGCAGTACTTC. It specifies CASPGRGGGQYF.

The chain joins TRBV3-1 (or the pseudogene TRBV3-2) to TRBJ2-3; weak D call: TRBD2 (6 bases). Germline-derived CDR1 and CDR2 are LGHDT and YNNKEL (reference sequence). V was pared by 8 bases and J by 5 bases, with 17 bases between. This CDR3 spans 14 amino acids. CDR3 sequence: CASGRGGGLDTQYF. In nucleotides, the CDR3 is TGTGCCAGCGGGCGGGGCGGCGGACTAGATACGCAGTATTTT.

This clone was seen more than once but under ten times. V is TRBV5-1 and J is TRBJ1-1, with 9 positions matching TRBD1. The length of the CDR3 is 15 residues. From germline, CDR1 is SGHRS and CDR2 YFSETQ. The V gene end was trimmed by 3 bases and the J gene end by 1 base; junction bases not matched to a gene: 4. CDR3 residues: CASSSRTGANTEAFF. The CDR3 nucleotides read TGCGCCAGCAGCTCTAGGACAGGGGCGAACACTGAAGCTTTCTTT.

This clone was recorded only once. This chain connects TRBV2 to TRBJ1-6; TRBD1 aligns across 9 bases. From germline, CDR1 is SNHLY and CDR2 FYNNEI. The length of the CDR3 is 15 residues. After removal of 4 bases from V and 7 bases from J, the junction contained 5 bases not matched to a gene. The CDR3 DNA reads TGTGCCAGCAGTGGGGGGGGACAGGGAAATTCACCCCTCCACTTT. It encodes CASSGGGQGNSPLHF.

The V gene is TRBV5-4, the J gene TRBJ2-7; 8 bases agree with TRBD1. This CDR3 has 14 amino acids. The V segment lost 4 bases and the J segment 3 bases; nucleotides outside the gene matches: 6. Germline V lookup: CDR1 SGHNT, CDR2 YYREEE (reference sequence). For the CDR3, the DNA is TGTGCCAGCAGCCGCGGACAGGGAGTCTACGAGCAGTACTTC. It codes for CASSRGQGVYEQYF.

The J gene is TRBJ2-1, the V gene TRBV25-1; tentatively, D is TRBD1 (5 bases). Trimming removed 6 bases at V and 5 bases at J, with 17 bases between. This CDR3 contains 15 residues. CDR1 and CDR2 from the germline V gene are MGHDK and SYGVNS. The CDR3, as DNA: TGTGCCAGCAGCGTAGGGGTTTCGGCCCACAATGAGCAGTTCTTC. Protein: CASSVGVSAHNEQFF.

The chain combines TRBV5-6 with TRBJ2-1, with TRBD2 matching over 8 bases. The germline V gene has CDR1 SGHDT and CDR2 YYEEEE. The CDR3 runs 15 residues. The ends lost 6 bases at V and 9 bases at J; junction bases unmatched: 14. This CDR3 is CASTMAGGRNGEQFF. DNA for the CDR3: TGTGCCAGCACCATGGCGGGGGGTCGGAACGGTGAGCAGTTCTTC.

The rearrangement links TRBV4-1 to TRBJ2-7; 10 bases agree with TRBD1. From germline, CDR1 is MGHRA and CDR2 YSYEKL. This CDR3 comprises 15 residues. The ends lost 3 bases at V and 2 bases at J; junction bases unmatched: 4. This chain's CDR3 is CASSHGTGDPYEQYF. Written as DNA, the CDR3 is TGCGCCAGCAGCCACGGGACAGGGGATCCCTACGAGCAGTACTTC.

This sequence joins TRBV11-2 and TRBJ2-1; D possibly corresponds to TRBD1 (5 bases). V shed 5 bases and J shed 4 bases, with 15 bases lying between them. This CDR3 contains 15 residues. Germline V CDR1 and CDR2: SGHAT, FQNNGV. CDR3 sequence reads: CASSLWGRIYNEQFF. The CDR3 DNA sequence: TGTGCCAGCAGCCTATGGGGCCGAATATACAATGAGCAGTTCTTC.

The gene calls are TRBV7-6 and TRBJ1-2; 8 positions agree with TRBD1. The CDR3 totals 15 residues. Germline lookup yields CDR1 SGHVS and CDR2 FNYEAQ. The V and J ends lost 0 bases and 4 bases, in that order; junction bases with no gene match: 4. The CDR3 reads CASSLATGGSYGYTF. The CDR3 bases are TGTGCCAGCAGCTTAGCAACAGGGGGTAGCTATGGCTACACCTTC.

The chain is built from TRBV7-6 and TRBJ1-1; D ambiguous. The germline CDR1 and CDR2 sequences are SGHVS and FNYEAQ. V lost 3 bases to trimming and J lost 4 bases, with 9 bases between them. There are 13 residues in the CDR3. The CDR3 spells CASSFSRSTEAFF. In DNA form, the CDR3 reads TGTGCCAGCAGCTTTAGTAGGTCCACTGAAGCTTTCTTT.

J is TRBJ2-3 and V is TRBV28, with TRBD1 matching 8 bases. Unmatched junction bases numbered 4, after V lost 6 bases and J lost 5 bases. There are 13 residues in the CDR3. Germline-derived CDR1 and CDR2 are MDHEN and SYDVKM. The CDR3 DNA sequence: TGTGCCAGCAGGGACAGGGCGAAAGATACGCAGTATTTT. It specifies CASRDRAKDTQYF. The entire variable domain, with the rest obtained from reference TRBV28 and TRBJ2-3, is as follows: DVKVTQSSRYLVKRTGEKVFLECVQDMDHENMFWYRQDPGLGLRLIYFSYDVKMKEKGDIPEGYSVSREKKERFSLILESASTNQTSMYLCASRDRAKDTQYFGPGTRLTVL.